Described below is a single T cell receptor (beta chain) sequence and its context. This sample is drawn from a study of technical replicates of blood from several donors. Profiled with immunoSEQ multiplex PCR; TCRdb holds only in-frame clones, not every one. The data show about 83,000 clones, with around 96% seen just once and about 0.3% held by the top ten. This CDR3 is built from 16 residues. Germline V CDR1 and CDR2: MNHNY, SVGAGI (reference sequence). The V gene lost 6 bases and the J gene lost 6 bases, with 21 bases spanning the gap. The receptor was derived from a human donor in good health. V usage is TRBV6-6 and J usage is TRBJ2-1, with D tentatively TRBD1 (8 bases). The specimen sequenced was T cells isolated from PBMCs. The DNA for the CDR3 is TGTGCCAGCAGCCCCTACAGGGGGGGAGGAGGCAATGAGCAGTTCTTC. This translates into CASSPYRGGGGNEQFF.